The 18 T cell receptor beta chains below all came from one sample that was sequenced in a study of blood T cell repertoires in COVID-19 (dated by TCRdb to about 2020). The library was produced with the immunoSEQ multiplex PCR assay. In its TCRdb copy, this immuneACCESS table keeps in-frame sequences only and misses some clones. Where compared with another copy, unresolved V genes explain less than half of these, and the others have no known cause. The sample yields around 200,000 clones; around 89% were counted once. The top ten clones comprise 1.2% of the sample. Sequencing was performed on PBMCs or T cells enriched from blood (not recorded which). The receptors originated from a man aged 25 to 45 who had recovered from COVID-19.

The chain couples TRBV11-2 to TRBJ2-2, with D possibly matching TRBD1 (5 bases). Germline lookup yields CDR1 SGHAT and CDR2 FQNNGV. This CDR3 is 13 amino acids long. V was cut by 1 base and J by 5 bases, with 5 bases left in between. The CDR3 spells CASSLGQTGELFF. Here the CDR3 DNA reads TGTGCCAGCAGCTTAGGACAGACCGGGGAGCTGTTTTTT.

V gene TRBV12-5 combines with J gene TRBJ2-5; no clear D. Germline V lookup: CDR1 LGHNT, CDR2 FRNRAP. V lost 7 bases and J 5 bases, leaving 11 bases between the germline ends. The CDR3 has 12 residues. CDR3 in amino acids: CASALSWETQYF. CDR3 coding DNA: TGTGCTAGTGCACTGAGCTGGGAGACCCAGTACTTC.

The V and J genes are TRBV5-1 and TRBJ2-3, with TRBD2 matching over 9 bases. This CDR3 contains 15 residues. Per germline, CDR1 SGHRS and CDR2 YFSETQ. The J segment lost 4 bases and the V segment lost 0 bases, leaving 3 bases of the junction unmatched. The CDR3 protein is CASSLGSGSSDTQYF. The CDR3 DNA follows: TGCGCCAGCAGCTTGGGTAGCGGGAGCTCAGATACGCAGTATTTT.

This clone was picked up a small number of times. The chain links TRBV7-8 to TRBJ1-2; 9 bases match TRBD1. Germline V gene lookup returns CDR1 SGHVS and CDR2 FQNEAQ. The V gene end was trimmed by 10 bases and the J gene end by 8 bases; junction bases not matched to a gene: 17. CDR3 length equals 15 residues. For the CDR3, the DNA is TGTGCCACCCACCCGCCCCTACAGGGGGCGGGAGGCTACACCTTC. Its translation is CATHPPLQGAGGYTF.

The V and J genes are TRBV7-8 and TRBJ1-1; no clear D. Germline CDR1 SGHVS, CDR2 FQNEAQ. Trimming removed 1 base at V and 3 bases at J, with 18 bases between. This CDR3 comprises 17 residues. The CDR3 loop is CASSLVPRRPWDTEAFF. The CDR3, as DNA: TGTGCCAGCAGCTTAGTTCCACGCAGGCCCTGGGACACTGAAGCTTTCTTT.

This clone was found once. The genes are TRBV4-1 and TRBJ2-3; D perhaps matches TRBD2 (5 bases). Trimming took 0 bases from V and 2 from J, leaving 15 bases between them. CDR1 MGHRA and CDR2 YSYEKL come from the germline V gene. The length of the CDR3 is 17 residues. The CDR3 region has the DNA TGCGCCAGCAGCCAAGATCGTAGCCTAGCCCTCACAGATACGCAGTATTTT. This encodes CASSQDRSLALTDTQYF.

The gene calls are TRBV18 and TRBJ1-3; D may be TRBD1 (5 bases). The CDR3 runs 17 residues. Germline CDR1 is KGHSH and CDR2 is LQKENI. V gave up 2 bases and J gave up 0 bases, with 14 bases separating them. CDR3 bases: TGTGCCAGCTCACCATCTTCTACGCAGGGCTCTGGAAACACCATATATTTT. Translated, it gives CASSPSSTQGSGNTIYF.

The CDR3 sequence: CASSYGDKGGYGYTF. DNA for the CDR3: TGTGCCAGCAGTTACGGGGACAAGGGTGGCTATGGCTACACCTTC. The chain couples TRBV6-5 to TRBJ1-2; D is possibly TRBD1 (6 bases). The CDR3 length is 15 residues. The germline CDR1 and CDR2 sequences are MNHEY and SVGAGI. Between the trimmed V and J ends, which lost 2 bases and 4 bases, there was a span of 14 bases.

This clone was observed once. The chain links TRBV6-5 to TRBJ2-2; 10 positions match TRBD1. The CDR3 totals 14 residues. Germline assignment: CDR1 MNHEY and CDR2 SVGAGI. The V and J ends lost 4 bases and 5 bases, in that order; junction bases with no gene match: 1. The CDR3 DNA is TGTGCCAGCAGTTCGGGACAGGGGACCGGGGAGCTGTTTTTT. It is translated as CASSSGQGTGELFF.

Here the CDR3 DNA reads TGTGCCAGCACCCTGGGGGGGTATCAGCCCCAGCATTTT. Translated, it gives CASTLGGYQPQHF. V and J are TRBV12-3 or TRBV12-4 and TRBJ1-5, with D possibly matching TRBD1 (5 bases). The CDR3 consists of 13 residues. V lost 7 bases to trimming and J lost 5 bases, with 12 bases between them.

This clone was recorded only once. The chain has TRBV9 and TRBJ1-1; possible D gene TRBD1, 5 bases. This CDR3 contains 17 residues. The germline V gene has CDR1 SGDLS and CDR2 YYNGEE. Deletions cut 0 bases from V and 3 bases from J, with 18 bases between. The CDR3 bases are TGTGCCAGCAGCGTAGATCGGGGGACGCTTGTGGACACTGAAGCTTTCTTT. Its protein product is CASSVDRGTLVDTEAFF.

V gene TRBV5-1 combines with J gene TRBJ1-4; 7 nucleotides agree with TRBD1. The germline V gene encodes CDR1 SGHRS and CDR2 YFSETQ. Trimming took 4 bases from V and 2 from J; bases not matched to a gene: 5. CDR3 size: 15 residues. The CDR3 spells CASSIQGDTNEKLFF. The CDR3 coding sequence is TGCGCCAGCAGCATTCAGGGGGACACTAATGAAAAACTGTTTTTT.

The gene calls are TRBV9 and TRBJ2-2, with D perhaps matching TRBD1 (6 bases). The CDR3 runs 13 residues. CDR1 and CDR2 from the germline V gene are SGDLS and YYNGEE. The germline V and J ends were trimmed by 5 bases and 5 bases, with 10 bases remaining between them. CDR3 region: CASRAGQTGELFF. CDR3 DNA sequence: TGTGCCAGCAGAGCCGGACAGACCGGGGAGCTGTTTTTT. Together with reference TRBV9 and TRBJ2-2, the CDR3 gives the full variable domain: DSGVTQTPKHLITATGQRVTLRCSPRSGDLSVYWYQQSLDQGLQFLIQYYNGEERAKGNILERFSAQQFPDLHSELNLSSLELGDSALYFCASRAGQTGELFFGEGSRLTVL.

This chain links TRBV6-2 or TRBV6-3 with TRBJ2-1; no clear D. This CDR3 comprises 18 residues. V was trimmed by 4 bases and J by 12 bases, leaving 31 bases between them. Germline-derived CDR1 and CDR2 are MNHEY and SVGEGT. DNA for the CDR3: TGTGCCAGCAGTTTCAATACCCGCGACTCCGAATATTTTCGCGCGCAGTTCTTC. It specifies CASSFNTRDSEYFRAQFF.

This chain links TRBV6-6 with TRBJ1-1, with a possible D match to TRBD1 (5 bases). Between the trimmed V and J ends, which lost 6 bases and 4 bases, there was a span of 12 bases. The CDR3 extends over 13 amino acids. Germline assignment: CDR1 MNHNY and CDR2 SVGAGI (reference sequence). Written as DNA, the CDR3 is TGTGCCAGCAGGACCGGGGGAATCACTGAAGCTTTCTTT. This codes for CASRTGGITEAFF.

The V call is TRBV14, the J call TRBJ1-1; D is ambiguous. Trimming took 0 bases from V and 0 from J, leaving 8 bases between them. Germline CDR1 reads SGHDN; CDR2 reads FVKESK. The CDR3 has 15 residues. CDR3: CASSQEVQLNTEAFF. CDR3 DNA sequence: TGTGCCAGCAGCCAAGAGGTTCAGTTGAACACTGAAGCTTTCTTT.

This chain connects TRBV5-1 to TRBJ2-5; possible D gene TRBD1, 5 bases. Trimming left V 4 bases short and J 2 bases short, with 12 bases between. This CDR3 has 14 residues. CDR1 is SGHRS and CDR2 is YFSETQ in the germline V gene. CDR3 nucleotide sequence: TGCGCCAGCAGCATAGACAGAAGGCAAGAGACCCAGTACTTC. Amino acid sequence: CASSIDRRQETQYF.

CDR3 in DNA: TGTGCCAGCAGTGAATCTGTAGCAGCTAGCAATCAGCCCCAGCATTTT. This translates into CASSESVAASNQPQHF. This chain connects TRBV6-1 to TRBJ1-5; no clear D gene. The CDR3 loop spans 16 amino acids. Between the trimmed V and J ends, which lost 2 bases and 0 bases, there was a span of 11 bases. Germline-derived CDR1 and CDR2 are MNHNS and SASEGT.